Following are 24 T cell receptor beta chains from one sample sequenced in a study of T cells in Graves' hyperthyroidism and ophthalmopathy. TCR beta CDR3 sequences were amplified from RNA transcripts. The primer set for the first-round RT-PCR of the TCR CDR3 was HTBI. TCRdb analysed the multiplex PCR reads with MiXCR anew, one entry per CDR3 protein. The sample lists 300,000 to 350,000 distinct CDR3 sequences; roughly a fifth were seen once. Sequenced input: blood. These TCRs come from a woman aged 50 to 60 with Graves' hyperthyroidism.

This clonotype was counted at least ten times. This chain uses TRBV11-2 with TRBJ1-1, with D uncertain. Deletions cut 4 bases from V and 3 bases from J, with 9 bases between. Germline values: CDR1 SGHAT, CDR2 FQNNGV. This CDR3 contains 13 residues. Here the CDR3 DNA reads TGTGCCAGCAGCTCCGACATTTACACTGAAGCTTTCTTT. This encodes CASSSDIYTEAFF.

This clonotype has a count of ten or more. A clone one base away is much larger, so this may be a read error. The chain couples TRBV11-1 to TRBJ2-1; possibly TRBD1 or TRBD2 for D (5 bases each). Deletions cut 1 base from V and 8 bases from J, with 15 bases between. CDR1 is SGHAT, CDR2 FQDESV, per germline (reference sequence). The CDR3 has 15 amino acids. CDR3 sequence (DNA): TGTGCCAGCAGCTTAGTCCTGGGGCTAGCAGATGAGCAGTTCTTC. Its translation is CASSLVLGLADEQFF.

Only a few counts were recorded for this clonotype. V gene TRBV20-1 combines with J gene TRBJ2-4; TRBD2 aligns across 13 bases. The CDR3 runs to 16 residues. V shed 4 bases and J 6 bases; nucleotides not matched to a gene: 9. Germline assignment: CDR1 DFQATT and CDR2 SNEGSKA (reference sequence). This CDR3 is CSATRTSGGLRNIQYF. The CDR3 DNA reads as TGCAGTGCTACTCGGACTAGCGGGGGATTAAGAAACATTCAGTACTTC.

This clonotype occurred many times. The CDR3 loop reads CASSQHDASNQPQHF. DNA for the CDR3: TGTGCCAGCAGCCAGCACGATGCTAGCAATCAGCCCCAGCATTTT. The gene calls are TRBV5-5 and TRBJ1-5; the D is unclear. The CDR3 has 15 amino acids. The germline V gene has CDR1 SGHKS and CDR2 YYEKEE (reference sequence). Trimming stripped 4 bases from V and 0 bases from J, with 11 bases between.

There are many counts of this clonotype. The gene calls are TRBV20-1 and TRBJ2-7, with 9 bases identical to TRBD1. Trimming at V came to 0 bases and at J to 4 bases, leaving 7 bases not matched to a gene. This CDR3 spans 15 amino acids. Germline V lookup: CDR1 DFQATT, CDR2 SNEGSKA (reference sequence). CDR3 region: CSARDPDRGTYEQYF. The CDR3 coding sequence is TGCAGTGCTAGAGACCCCGACAGGGGGACGTACGAGCAGTACTTC.

This clonotype was recorded at least ten times. The rearrangement joins TRBV2 to TRBJ2-7; TRBD2 might be the D (6 bases). There are 13 residues in the CDR3. The germline V gene has CDR1 SNHLY and CDR2 FYNNEI. V was trimmed by 6 bases and J by 1 base, leaving 10 bases between them. CDR3 DNA: TGTGCCAGCAGGCAGGGACTTTCCTACGAGCAGTACTTC. This codes for CASRQGLSYEQYF.

The chain couples TRBV7-9 to TRBJ2-7, with D uncertain. The length of the CDR3 is 12 residues. From germline, CDR1 is SEHNR and CDR2 FQNEAQ (reference sequence). V was shortened by 1 base and J by 3 bases, with 4 bases between the two germline ends. The CDR3 protein is CASSLEYYEQYF. CDR3 bases: TGTGCCAGCAGCTTAGAGTACTACGAGCAGTACTTC.

In this sample, this clonotype turned up a few times. The chain is built from TRBV9 and TRBJ2-1, with a weak D call TRBD2 (5 bases). V was shortened by 0 bases and J by 3 bases, with 10 bases between the two germline ends. This CDR3 spans 15 amino acids. Germline loops: CDR1 SGDLS, CDR2 YYNGEE. CDR3 in amino acids: CASSVDGERYNEQFF. DNA of the CDR3: TGTGCCAGCAGCGTAGACGGGGAGCGCTACAATGAGCAGTTCTTC.

This clonotype was observed at least ten times. The chain joins TRBV18 to TRBJ2-1, with D possibly matching TRBD2 (5 bases). Per germline, CDR1 KGHSH and CDR2 LQKENI. Deletions cut 3 bases from V and 2 bases from J, with 5 bases between. The CDR3 consists of 13 residues. The CDR3 protein is CASSPGTYNEQFF. The CDR3 region has the DNA TGTGCCAGCTCACCCGGGACCTACAATGAGCAGTTCTTC. The full variable domain, its missing parts supplied by reference TRBV18 and TRBJ2-1, is NAGVMQNPRHLVRRRGQEARLRCSPMKGHSHVYWYRQLPEEGLKFMVYLQKENIIDESGMPKERFSAEFPKEGPSILRIQQVVRGDSAAYFCASSPGTYNEQFFGPGTRLTVL.

There are a few counts of this clonotype. The chain joins TRBV6-1 to TRBJ2-4, with a weak D call TRBD1 (5 bases). This CDR3 is built from 13 residues. Germline loops: CDR1 MNHNS, CDR2 SASEGT. Trimming left V 6 bases short and J 7 bases short, with 13 bases between. Written as DNA, the CDR3 is TGTGCCAGCAGAGGGGCAGGGAAGAACATTCAGTACTTC. Protein: CASRGAGKNIQYF.

The gene calls are TRBV6-5 and TRBJ2-6; D is ambiguous. Germline loops: CDR1 MNHEY, CDR2 SVGAGI. Trimming cost V 3 bases and J 2 bases, with 2 bases left between them. The CDR3 has 13 residues. The CDR3 reads CASSYAGANVLTF. CDR3 nucleotide sequence: TGTGCCAGCAGTTATGCTGGGGCCAACGTCCTGACTTTC.

This rearrangement joins TRBV5-6 to TRBJ1-5; TRBD1 might be the D (6 bases). The CDR3 is made up of 14 amino acids. Trimming pared 3 bases from V and 3 bases from J, leaving 10 bases between. Germline loops: CDR1 SGHDT, CDR2 YYEEEE. For the CDR3, the DNA is TGTGCCAGCAGCTCTGGACAGAACAATCAGCCCCAGCATTTT. It specifies CASSSGQNNQPQHF.

This chain uses TRBV2 with TRBJ2-5, with 13 bases that match TRBD2. Losses at the gene ends were 6 bases for V and 5 bases for J; bases not matched to a gene: 9. Germline values: CDR1 SNHLY, CDR2 FYNNEI. The CDR3 length is 16 residues. CDR3 nucleotide sequence: TGTGCCAGCAGCCCCTGGACTAGCGGGAGTGGCGAGACCCAGTACTTC. Amino acids: CASSPWTSGSGETQYF. Looking up the rest from reference TRBV2 and TRBJ2-5 gives the full variable domain: EPEVTQTPSHQVTQMGQEVILRCVPISNHLYFYWYRQILGQKVEFLVSFYNNEISEKSEIFDDQFSVERPDGSNFTLKIRSTKLEDSAMYFCASSPWTSGSGETQYFGPGTRLLVL.

This clonotype was picked up many times. The genes are TRBV27 and TRBJ1-6, with D unresolved. The CDR3 contains 13 residues. The V end was cut by 6 bases, the J end by 6 bases, with 9 bases between. Germline CDR1 is MNHEY and CDR2 is SMNVEV (reference sequence). CDR3: CASRVAANSPLHF. CDR3 nucleotides: TGTGCCAGCAGAGTGGCGGCTAATTCACCCCTCCACTTT.

This clonotype has just a few counts. V and J are TRBV19 and TRBJ1-4; D unclear. Deletions cut 7 bases from V and 10 bases from J, with 25 bases between. Germline values: CDR1 LNHDA, CDR2 SQIVND (reference sequence). CDR3 size: 16 residues. CDR3 sequence reads: CASTDLGREGGRKLFF. In nucleotides, the CDR3 is TGTGCCAGTACAGACCTCGGTAGAGAAGGAGGGAGAAAACTGTTTTTT. Combining the CDR3 with reference TRBV19 and TRBJ1-4 gives the whole variable domain DGGITQSPKYLFRKEGQNVTLSCEQNLNHDAMYWYRQDPGQGLRLIYYSQIVNDFQKGDIAEGYSVSREKKESFPLTVTSAQKNPTAFYLCASTDLGREGGRKLFFGSGTQLSVL.

This clonotype came up many times. The genes are TRBV29-1 and TRBJ1-1, with TRBD1 as a possible D gene (5 bases). CDR3 length equals 15 residues. Trimming removed 4 bases at V and 2 bases at J, with 17 bases between. Germline V lookup: CDR1 SQVTM, CDR2 ANQGSEA. In DNA form, the CDR3 reads TGCAGCGTTGTAGTTTTGGTAGGGGTTAACACTGAAGCTTTCTTT. Residues: CSVVVLVGVNTEAFF.

The chain uses TRBV4-1 and TRBJ2-1, with TRBD2 matching 14 bases. Germline V gene sequence: CDR1 MGHRA, CDR2 YSYEKL. The V and J ends lost 4 bases and 8 bases, in that order; junction bases with no gene match: 10. The CDR3 is 17 amino acids. The chain's CDR3 is CASSLYSTSGGAYEQFF. DNA of the CDR3: TGCGCCAGCAGCCTATACTCGACTAGCGGGGGGGCCTATGAGCAGTTCTTC.

This clonotype was observed a few times. The chain carries TRBV4-1 and TRBJ2-7, with D maybe TRBD1 (5 bases). V lost 1 base and J lost 3, with 13 bases in between. The CDR3 totals 15 residues. Germline V gene data show CDR1 as MGHRA and CDR2 as YSYEKL. CDR3 DNA sequence: TGCGCCAGCAGCCAAGTCTTGTCCCAGGGCTACGAGCAGTACTTC. This sequence encodes CASSQVLSQGYEQYF.

Remarks on this clonotype: Being one base from a much bigger clone, this may be a read error. This chain connects TRBV7-3 to TRBJ2-3; D might be TRBD1 (5 bases). Per the germline V gene, CDR1 is SGHTA and CDR2 is FQGTGA. Trimming pared 5 bases from V and 0 bases from J, leaving 12 bases between. The CDR3 runs 15 residues. CDR3 in amino acids: CASSERAGSTDTQYF. CDR3 DNA: TGTGCCAGCAGCGAACGGGCAGGGAGCACAGATACGCAGTATTTT. The full variable domain, rest sourced from reference TRBV7-3 and TRBJ2-3, is GAGVSQTPSNKVTEKGKYVELRCDPISGHTALYWYRQSLGQGPEFLIYFQGTGAADDSGLPNDRFFAVRPEGSVSTLKIQRTERGDSAVYLCASSERAGSTDTQYFGPGTRLTVL.

The gene calls are TRBV28 and TRBJ2-7; D ambiguous. The CDR3 is 12 amino acids. Germline loops: CDR1 MDHEN, CDR2 SYDVKM. Deletions cut 6 bases from V and 2 bases from J, with 8 bases between. The CDR3 protein is CASSSMAYEQYF. In DNA, the CDR3 is TGTGCCAGCAGCTCTATGGCCTACGAGCAGTACTTC.

This clonotype was detected a few times. V usage is TRBV20-1 and J usage is TRBJ1-6; 8 nucleotides agree with TRBD1. This CDR3 is built from 13 residues. CDR1 is DFQATT, CDR2 SNEGSKA, per germline (reference sequence). V was clipped by 6 bases and J by 6 bases; unmatched bases: 4. CDR3 sequence (DNA): TGCAGTGCACTAGACAGGGGTAATTCACCCCTCCACTTT. The encoded protein is CSALDRGNSPLHF.

This clonotype showed up many times. The chain recombines TRBV29-1 with TRBJ2-3; the D gene is possibly TRBD2 (5 bases). This CDR3 has 14 amino acids. Looked up from germline, CDR1 is SQVTM and CDR2 is ANQGSEA. V lost 5 bases and J lost 2, with 14 bases in between. The DNA for the CDR3 is TGCAGCGTTTGTCTTCGGGAAGACACAGATACGCAGTATTTT. Translation: CSVCLREDTDTQYF.

Ten or more counts support this clonotype. This chain connects TRBV30 to TRBJ2-3, with 7 bases aligning to TRBD2. The CDR3 sequence is 14 residues long. Trimming at V came to 3 bases and at J to 5 bases, leaving 8 bases not matched to a gene. Per germline, CDR1 GTSNPN and CDR2 SVGIG (reference sequence). The CDR3: CAWRLRESRDTQYF. The CDR3 nucleotides are TGTGCCTGGAGATTGCGGGAGAGTCGAGATACGCAGTATTTT.

In its sample, this clonotype was seen many times. The chain is built from TRBV6-6 and TRBJ2-5; tentatively, D is TRBD1 (6 bases). V lost 1 base to trimming and J lost 3 bases, with 6 bases between them. The CDR3 is 13 residues long. CDR1 is MNHNY and CDR2 is SVGAGI in the germline V gene (reference sequence). For the CDR3, the DNA is TGTGCCAGCAGTTACTACAGGGAAGAGACCCAGTACTTC. Amino acid sequence: CASSYYREETQYF.